The 16 T cell receptor beta chains below were found in one sample sequenced in a study of T cells in tuberculosis (dated by TCRdb to between 2017 and 2018). Receptor libraries were prepared by the immunoSEQ multiplex PCR assay. Entries here come from immuneACCESS through TCRdb and include only in-frame sequences with V and J called. Some clones fail to appear in such tables; in the studies checked, an unresolved V gene covers under half of the shortfall, and the cause of the remainder is unknown. The sample data list about 22,000 clones, and roughly 88% of these were observed just once. Under 15% of the sample is taken by the ten largest. The time point label for this specimen denotes: new active TB diagnosis, blood taken before or within 7 days of starting treatment. The specimen comprised PBMCs, sampled at tuberculosis diagnosis. The receptors were sampled from an adult with tuberculosis.

The rearrangement joins TRBV21-1 to TRBJ2-1; no check of the table's D call, TRBD2, against the DNA was made. TRBV21-1 is flagged as a pseudogene. The CDR3 consists of 13 residues. The CDR3 sequence is CASSKARDGEQFF. CDR3 sequence (DNA): TGTGCCAGCAGCAAAGCGCGGGACGGTGAGCAGTTCTTC.

The chain employs TRBV6-6 and TRBJ2-7; 11 bases are shared with TRBD2. Germline assignment: CDR1 MNHNY and CDR2 SVGAGI (reference sequence). The CDR3 has 16 amino acids. V gave up 4 bases and J gave up 0 bases; unmatched junction bases: 5. In DNA, the CDR3 is TGTGCCAGCAGTTCGTTGACTAGCGGGGTCTCCTACGAGCAGTACTTC. Protein: CASSSLTSGVSYEQYF.

This clone was picked up a small number of times. The V call is TRBV10-3, the J call TRBJ1-3; no reliable D call. Germline-derived CDR1 and CDR2 are ENHRY and SYGVKD. Trimming pared 3 bases from V and 3 bases from J, leaving 15 bases between. This CDR3 has 16 residues. The CDR3 sequence is CAISDEEEGGGNTIYF. CDR3 nucleotides: TGTGCCATCAGTGACGAAGAGGAAGGAGGTGGAAACACCATATATTTT.

The chain links TRBV10-1 to TRBJ2-1; a possible D gene is TRBD2 (5 bases). Trimming removed 4 bases at V and 7 bases at J, with 14 bases between. In germline, CDR1 is WNHNN, CDR2 SYGVQD (reference sequence). The CDR3 runs 14 residues. The DNA of the CDR3 is TGCGCCAGCAGTGGTAGCGTTTCGGGGAATGAGCAGTTCTTC. It codes for CASSGSVSGNEQFF.

The chain couples TRBV12-5 to TRBJ2-2; D perhaps matches TRBD2 (6 bases). Per the germline V gene, CDR1 is LGHNT and CDR2 is FRNRAP. The CDR3 sequence is 13 residues long. Trimming stripped 7 bases from V and 5 bases from J, with 11 bases between. CDR3 amino acids: CASEDAGTGELFF. CDR3 in DNA: TGTGCTAGTGAGGACGCGGGGACCGGGGAGCTGTTTTTT.

This chain uses TRBV7-8 with TRBJ1-1; 9 bases agree with TRBD1. The J segment lost 8 bases and the V segment lost 3 bases, leaving 13 bases of the junction unmatched. The germline V gene encodes CDR1 SGHVS and CDR2 FQNEAQ. This CDR3 region has 16 residues. The CDR3 DNA sequence: TGTGCCAGCAGCTTCTTATCCGTTAGCGGGACAGGGGAAGCTTTCTTT. It codes for CASSFLSVSGTGEAFF.

The chain couples TRBV5-1 to TRBJ2-5; 8 bases line up with TRBD2. Looked up from germline, CDR1 is SGHRS and CDR2 is YFSETQ. The V and J ends lost 4 bases and 2 bases, in that order; junction bases with no gene match: 7. This CDR3 spans 15 amino acids. CDR3 sequence reads: CASSQTSVSQETQYF. CDR3 sequence (DNA): TGCGCCAGCAGCCAGACTAGCGTCTCTCAAGAGACCCAGTACTTC.

This chain links TRBV7-2 with TRBJ1-1, with a tentative D call TRBD1 (5 bases). The V and J ends lost 7 bases and 5 bases respectively, with 17 bases between them. In germline, CDR1 is SGHTA, CDR2 FQGNSA. The length of the CDR3 is 14 residues. The CDR3 nucleotides are TGTGCCAGCACGGGGGGGGACCCGAGAACTGAAGCTTTCTTT. It encodes CASTGGDPRTEAFF.

The chain joins TRBV9 to TRBJ2-3, with unresolved D. Between the trimmed V and J ends, which lost 3 bases and 11 bases, there was a span of 16 bases. CDR1 and CDR2 from the germline V gene are SGDLS and YYNGEE. CDR3 length equals 13 residues. The chain's CDR3 is CASSALLREVQYF. In DNA form, the CDR3 reads TGTGCCAGCAGCGCTCTATTGAGAGAGGTGCAGTATTTT.

V usage is TRBV30 and J usage is TRBJ1-2; D unclear. Germline V lookup: CDR1 GTSNPN, CDR2 SVGIG (reference sequence). The V end lost 3 bases, the J end lost 2 bases, and 10 bases lay between the germline ends. The CDR3 consists of 13 residues. DNA of the CDR3: TGTGCCTGGAGACTACTGCCAAACTATGGCTACACCTTC. It specifies CAWRLLPNYGYTF.

The chain links TRBV9 to TRBJ2-3; TRBD1 might be the D (5 bases). Germline V gene data show CDR1 as SGDLS and CDR2 as YYNGEE. The CDR3 runs 13 residues. Trimming took 5 bases from V and 5 from J, leaving 12 bases between them. CDR3 DNA: TGTGCCAGCAGGTCCCAGGGTCTAGATACGCAGTATTTT. Translating gives CASRSQGLDTQYF.

This clone was observed a handful of times. This CDR3 reads CAISEDRTYGYTF. In DNA form, the CDR3 reads TGTGCCATCTCCGAAGACAGGACGTATGGCTACACCTTC. The chain joins TRBV10-3 to TRBJ1-2; D possibly corresponds to TRBD1 (6 bases). Trimming removed 8 bases from V and 5 bases from J, with 15 bases in between. Germline lookup yields CDR1 ENHRY and CDR2 SYGVKD. This CDR3 region has 13 residues.

This sequence joins TRBV7-9 and TRBJ1-2; D call uncertain. V lost 1 base and J lost 6, with 9 bases in between. The CDR3 contains 13 residues. Germline loops: CDR1 SEHNR, CDR2 FQNEAQ (reference sequence). As DNA, the CDR3 is TGTGCCAGCAGCTTAGACAGAGCTAATGGCTACACCTTC. It is translated as CASSLDRANGYTF.

The V and J genes are TRBV7-8 and TRBJ2-3; 11 bases fit TRBD2. The CDR3 loop spans 15 amino acids. Germline CDR1 is SGHVS and CDR2 is FQNEAQ. Trimming removed 6 bases from V and 5 bases from J; junction bases left unmatched: 7. The CDR3 region is CASSRSGGAEDTQYF. The DNA of the CDR3 is TGTGCCAGCAGTCGTAGCGGGGGGGCCGAAGATACGCAGTATTTT.

V usage is TRBV19 and J usage is TRBJ2-2, with D possibly being TRBD1 (6 bases). This CDR3 has 13 residues. CDR1 is LNHDA and CDR2 is SQIVND in the germline V gene (reference sequence). V was pared by 3 bases and J by 6 bases, with 8 bases between. CDR3: CASSMWGPGELFF. CDR3 in DNA: TGTGCCAGTAGTATGTGGGGGCCCGGGGAGCTGTTTTTT.

This chain joins TRBV5-1 and TRBJ2-4, with a weak D call TRBD1 (6 bases). V shed 3 bases and J shed 8 bases, with 21 bases lying between them. Germline V lookup: CDR1 SGHRS, CDR2 YFSETQ. The CDR3 runs to 16 residues. In DNA, the CDR3 is TGCGCCAGCAGCTCCGCCGGACAGCCTGGGTTTTACATTCAGTACTTC. Its translation: CASSSAGQPGFYIQYF.